The T cell receptor (beta chain) under discussion was sequenced for a study of early T cells in non-severe SARS-CoV-2 infection listed by TCRdb under 2021. As for the study more broadly: Because TCR sequencing was done on bulk RNA from unsorted whole blood, the alpha and beta chains could not be paired. Points the paper makes about the study in general: VDJdb matching was skewed toward anti-spike CD8 responses and likely underestimated virus-specific expansions by missing private and CD4 specificities.

Relative to germline, V is 3 bases shorter and J is 2 bases shorter, with 8 bases between their ends. The CDR3 has 15 amino acids, counting the end cysteine and phenylalanine. Only the CDR3 portion is preserved as DNA: 45 bases, with reading frame beginning at the first base. A remark on this clonotype: The target of this receptor is not known. No qualities accompany the bases; no much larger clone lies one base away.

Libraries came from 5' RACE. The sample was run on a NextSeq 500. In the TCR library protocol, unique molecular identifiers were attached to individual cDNA molecules to correct for PCR bias and sequencing error. Both TCR alpha and beta chains were sequenced, and tight co-correlation was observed between alpha and beta sequence abundances in each sample. The original methods were these. V gene, J gene and CDR3 annotation of TCR sequences was performed with Decombinator V4. TCRs were defined as expanded if a significant change between any two time points was detected under a Poisson model with p below 0.0001. TCR abundances were normalised to the total number of TCRs sequenced per sample and expressed as counts per million. TRAV1-2 paired with TRAJ12, TRAJ20 or TRAJ33 defined MAIT TCRs, while TRAV10 paired with TRAJ18 defined iNKT TCRs. A search of VDJdb, accessed on 1 November 2021, was run for TCRs annotated to CMV, EBV and SARS-CoV-2, with TCRs annotated for multiple antigens excluded. TCRdb handled the public reads itself, with Q25 trimming in fastp and clone calling in MiXCR, and kept productive beta chains. CDR3 protein duplicates are merged, each entry listing the most common genes and DNA. TCRdb, not the authors, supplied the V and J calls. For this sample the table gives more than 80,000 distinct CDR3 sequences, of which approximately 15% were detected only once. The top ten constitute roughly 1.3% of the sample.

This was a case-control study nested in a cohort of healthcare workers in London, UK, who had nasopharyngeal swab PCR tests and blood samples taken every week. Healthcare workers were recruited during the week of the UK lockdown, between 23 and 31 March 2020, and followed weekly for up to roughly 15 weeks. This clonotype originated in an adult who was a healthcare worker with PCR-confirmed SARS-CoV-2 infection or an uninfected control (not recorded which). In this chain, TRBV12-3 or TRBV12-4 is recombined with TRBJ2-6; the D gene could be either TRBD1 or TRBD2, each agreeing at 5 bases. Sequencing was done on a sample of whole blood. The nucleotide sequence reads as follows: TGTGCCAGCAGTTTGAGGGGCGCTGGGGCCAACGTCCTGACTTTC. This encodes CASSLRGAGANVLTF.